One sample yielded the 22 T cell receptor beta chains listed below, sequenced in a study of human T cells and chemical hapten exposure. Time point indicated: pre-sensitization, week 0. The treatment denotes: therapeutic diphenylcyclopropenone sensitization with weekly scalp DPC. Via MiXCR, TCRdb re-called the RACE reads, giving one row per CDR3 protein. The sample includes about 70,000 distinct CDR3 sequences, roughly 9.8% of them seen just once. This specimen consisted of whole blood, obtained in connection with sensitization to the hapten diphenylcyclopropenone (DPC). The receptors come from a woman in her forties or fifties with alopecia areata. Some clones in this sample may be carry-over from other donors' samples.

This clonotype was counted ten times or more. The V and J genes are TRBV12-3 or TRBV12-4 and TRBJ2-7, with D possibly being TRBD1 (6 bases). There are 13 residues in the CDR3. V dropped 4 bases and J dropped 4 bases, with 11 bases sitting between them. CDR3 sequence reads: CASSYHRAYEQYF. CDR3 nucleotide sequence: TGTGCCAGCAGTTATCACAGGGCTTACGAGCAGTACTTC.

This clonotype was seen at least ten times. Germline is not matched at one junction end, which may reflect a read error. This sequence joins TRBV7-7 and TRBJ2-3; D gene uncertain. In germline, CDR1 is SSHAT, CDR2 FNYEAQ (reference sequence). This CDR3 comprises 13 residues. This CDR3 reads CASSLTGTDTQYF. Written as DNA, the CDR3 is TGTGCTAGCAGCTTAACAGGCACAGATACGCAGTATTTT.

The table lists this clonotype with a few counts. The chain links TRBV20-1 to TRBJ2-7; D not certain. CDR3 size: 11 residues. V shed 1 base and J shed 2 bases, with 3 bases lying between them. The germline V gene has CDR1 DFQATT and CDR2 SNEGSKA (reference sequence). CDR3 sequence reads: CSARAPYEQYF. DNA of the CDR3: TGCAGTGCTAGAGCCCCCTACGAGCAGTACTTC.

The J gene is TRBJ1-3, the V gene TRBV7-2, with D perhaps TRBD1 (6 bases). There are 14 residues in the CDR3. Germline V gene lookup returns CDR1 SGHTA and CDR2 FQGNSA. V was pared by 9 bases and J by 0 bases, with 12 bases between. Here the CDR3 reads CASTGSISGNTIYF. The CDR3 DNA reads as TGTGCCAGTACAGGGTCCATCTCTGGAAACACCATATATTTT. The whole variable domain, remainder taken from reference TRBV7-2 and TRBJ1-3, is GAGVSQSPSNKVTEKGKDVELRCDPISGHTALYWYRQSLGQGLEFLIYFQGNSAPDKSGLPSDRFSAERTGGSVSTLTIQRTQQEDSAVYLCASTGSISGNTIYFGEGSWLTVV.

This clonotype was picked up many times. The chain links TRBV29-1 to TRBJ2-3; unclear D gene. V lost 4 bases and J 3 bases, leaving 8 bases between the germline ends. The CDR3 contains 12 residues. Germline V gene data show CDR1 as SQVTM and CDR2 as ANQGSEA. CDR3 DNA sequence: TGCAGCGTTGTACAAGGGACAGATACGCAGTATTTT. Translated, it gives CSVVQGTDTQYF.

This clonotype was detected many times. The V and J genes are TRBV24-1 and TRBJ2-1; 7 bases match TRBD1. Germline CDR1 reads KGHDR; CDR2 reads SFDVKD. The CDR3 runs 15 residues. The trim removed 8 bases at V and 2 bases at J, leaving 8 bases unmatched. CDR3 sequence: CATKTPGQPYNEQFF. In nucleotides, the CDR3 is TGTGCCACCAAGACACCGGGACAGCCCTACAATGAGCAGTTCTTC.

The J gene is TRBJ1-4, the V gene TRBV20-1, with TRBD1 identical over 9 bases. The CDR3 runs to 13 residues. The V gene's germline CDR1 is DFQATT and CDR2 SNEGSKA (reference sequence). Germline trimming cut 2 bases from V and 7 bases from J; bases unmatched to any gene: 2. CDR3 sequence reads: CSARLQGAEKLFF. The CDR3 coding sequence is TGCAGTGCTAGATTACAGGGGGCTGAAAAACTGTTTTTT.

The chain joins TRBV28 to TRBJ1-5; D unresolved. The CDR3 is made up of 16 amino acids. Germline V gene lookup returns CDR1 MDHEN and CDR2 SYDVKM. V was pared by 1 base and J by 7 bases, with 17 bases between. This chain's CDR3 is CASSLYRRGSGQPQHF. As DNA, the CDR3 is TGTGCCAGCAGTTTATACCGCCGTGGGTCTGGACAGCCCCAGCATTTT. Full variable domain (outside the CDR3, taken from reference TRBV28 and TRBJ1-5): DVKVTQSSRYLVKRTGEKVFLECVQDMDHENMFWYRQDPGLGLRLIYFSYDVKMKEKGDIPEGYSVSREKKERFSLILESASTNQTSMYLCASSLYRRGSGQPQHFGDGTRLSIL.

This clonotype appeared a few times. The chain employs TRBV20-1 and TRBJ1-2; D remains ambiguous. Germline values: CDR1 DFQATT, CDR2 SNEGSKA (reference sequence). V was clipped by 0 bases and J by 4 bases, with 12 bases between them. This CDR3 has 14 amino acids. The CDR3: CSAREAATIYGYTF. CDR3 in DNA: TGCAGTGCTAGAGAGGCAGCTACCATCTATGGCTACACCTTC.

CDR3 nucleotides: TGTGCCAGCAGCTCCCTGAAACGTGACAGCAACTATGGCTACACCTTC. It translates to CASSSLKRDSNYGYTF. The rearrangement uses TRBV7-2 and TRBJ1-2; possible D gene TRBD1, 5 bases. Germline-derived CDR1 and CDR2 are SGHTA and FQGNSA. V was clipped by 4 bases and J by 2 bases, with 17 bases between them. The length of the CDR3 is 16 residues. Drawing the rest from reference TRBV7-2 and TRBJ1-2, the complete variable domain is GAGVSQSPSNKVTEKGKDVELRCDPISGHTALYWYRQSLGQGLEFLIYFQGNSAPDKSGLPSDRFSAERTGGSVSTLTIQRTQQEDSAVYLCASSSLKRDSNYGYTFGSGTRLTVV.

This clonotype was counted a few times. The chain couples TRBV5-6 to TRBJ1-1; unclear D gene. The CDR3 extends over 14 amino acids. The germline CDR1 and CDR2 sequences are SGHDT and YYEEEE. Trimming left V 0 bases short and J 0 bases short, with 6 bases between. CDR3 DNA sequence: TGTGCCAGCAGCTTGGGGGTAATGAACACTGAAGCTTTCTTT. This encodes CASSLGVMNTEAFF.

There are a few counts of this clonotype. The chain is built from TRBV19 and TRBJ2-3; 8 bases match TRBD1. Germline assignment: CDR1 LNHDA and CDR2 SQIVND (reference sequence). The CDR3 extends over 16 amino acids. With V trimmed by 4 bases and J by 7 bases, 13 bases remained unmatched. The CDR3 DNA reads as TGTGCCAGTAGTAGGGACAGGCAGGCCGCCGTGAATACGCAGTATTTT. Amino acids: CASSRDRQAAVNTQYF.

This clonotype was found many times. The V and J genes are TRBV6-5 and TRBJ2-7; 8 nucleotides agree with TRBD2. This CDR3 has 16 amino acids. Germline-derived CDR1 and CDR2 are MNHEY and SVGAGI. Trimming cost V 2 bases and J 0 bases; bases outside gene matches: 6. The CDR3: CASSYRISGGSYEQYF. The CDR3, as DNA: TGTGCCAGCAGTTACCGGATCAGCGGGGGCTCCTACGAGCAGTACTTC.

This clonotype was seen ten or more times. The chain couples TRBV28 to TRBJ2-7; D gene ambiguous. Trimming removed 4 bases at V and 3 bases at J, with 16 bases between. Germline-derived CDR1 and CDR2 are MDHEN and SYDVKM. The CDR3 has 15 residues. CDR3 amino acids: CASSSAVGGIYEQYF. As DNA, the CDR3 is TGTGCCAGCAGTTCAGCAGTGGGCGGAATCTACGAGCAGTACTTC.

This clonotype was counted only a few times. DNA for the CDR3: TGTGCCAGCAACGGACAAGGGGGGGACACTGAAGCTTTCTTT. Translated: CASNGQGGDTEAFF. The V gene is TRBV12-3 or TRBV12-4, the J gene TRBJ1-1, with a possible D match to TRBD1 (6 bases). V lost 7 bases, J lost 3 bases, and 15 bases lay in between. The CDR3 sequence is 14 residues long.

This sequence joins TRBV20-1 and TRBJ2-3, with 8 positions matching TRBD2. This CDR3 has 15 amino acids. Germline V gives CDR1 DFQATT, CDR2 SNEGSKA (reference sequence). The V segment lost 0 bases and the J segment 2 bases; nucleotides outside the gene matches: 4. The CDR3 protein is CSARDGREATDTQYF. The CDR3 nucleotides are TGCAGTGCTAGAGATGGGCGGGAGGCCACAGATACGCAGTATTTT.

In this sample, this clonotype turned up many times. One end of the junction does not line up with germline, which may come from a read error. The chain employs TRBV7-9 and TRBJ2-1; TRBD2 is a possible D gene (5 bases). CDR3 length equals 18 residues. Germline assignment: CDR1 SEHNR and CDR2 FQNEAQ (reference sequence). The CDR3 sequence is CASSRSGTAAAERGSVLF. In nucleotides, the CDR3 is TGTGCCAGCAGCCGAAGCGGCACGGCGGCTGCCGAACGAGGGAGTGTACTCTTC.

With regard to this clonotype: A much bigger clone sits one base away, suggesting this may be a read error. The chain combines TRBV4-3 with TRBJ2-7, with D unresolved. The CDR3 has 14 residues. The germline gives CDR1 LGHNA, CDR2 YSLEER. The germline V and J ends were trimmed by 1 base and 3 bases, with 10 bases remaining between them. CDR3 protein: CASSQVSQNYEQYF. DNA for the CDR3: TGCGCCAGCAGCCAAGTTTCACAAAACTACGAGCAGTACTTC.

This chain links TRBV27 with TRBJ2-7, with TRBD1 matching over 12 bases. V was clipped by 6 bases and J by 7 bases; unmatched bases: 7. The CDR3 is 14 residues long. Per the germline V gene, CDR1 is MNHEY and CDR2 is SMNVEV (reference sequence). CDR3 in amino acids: CASRPGQGAAEQYF. The CDR3, as DNA: TGTGCCAGCAGACCGGGACAGGGGGCGGCTGAGCAGTACTTC.

This clonotype was counted only a few times. CDR3 in amino acids: CASSILIPTTDTQYF. CDR3 in DNA: TGTGCCAGCAGTATACTTATCCCTACCACAGATACGCAGTATTTT. V and J are TRBV6-1 and TRBJ2-3, with D uncertain. This CDR3 is 15 amino acids long. Germline values: CDR1 MNHNS, CDR2 SASEGT. V was shortened by 5 bases and J by 2 bases, with 14 bases between the two germline ends.

The rearrangement links TRBV20-1 to TRBJ2-5; TRBD2 agrees at 8 bases. The CDR3 length is 14 residues. J gave up 5 bases and V 5 bases, and 10 bases lay outside the gene matches. Germline V lookup: CDR1 DFQATT, CDR2 SNEGSKA (reference sequence). Here the CDR3 reads CSAARGAQGETQYF. CDR3 bases: TGCAGTGCTGCGCGGGGGGCGCAGGGGGAGACCCAGTACTTC.

The chain couples TRBV20-1 to TRBJ2-1; D is perhaps TRBD1 (5 bases). The CDR3 contains 15 residues. In germline, CDR1 is DFQATT, CDR2 SNEGSKA (reference sequence). V shed 3 bases and J shed 5 bases, with 17 bases lying between them. CDR3 loop: CSASWGQVLNNEQFF. The CDR3, as DNA: TGCAGTGCTAGTTGGGGCCAGGTCCTGAACAATGAGCAGTTCTTC.